Listed below are T cell receptor beta chains from one sample, sequenced in a study of T cell repertoires in cytomegalovirus infection. TCRdb passed the reads through MiXCR, listing each CDR3 protein once. The repertoire includes around 260,000 distinct CDR3 sequences, roughly 10% of them detected once, and over 12% sits in the top ten. Sequenced input: PBMCs. Source of these receptors: a human donor in good health (CMV status not recorded). Some clones in this sample may be carry-over from other donors' samples. The conserved cysteine and the conserved F or W are not part of the CDR3 here. Only part of the rows carry a size: once, few, many, or a class if the clone is expanded.

many	TRBV7-2	TRBJ1-1	7	ASSLEAF
many	TRBV7-2	TRBJ1-5	13	ASSLVGQGDQPQH
many	TRBV7-2	TRBJ2-4	15	ASSFPDRGLAKNIQY
few	TRBV20-1	TRBJ1-5	12	SASFFGEDQPQH
many	TRBV14	TRBJ1-6	13	ASSRLTSNNSPLH
-	TRBV11-3	TRBJ2-7	10	ASNQGAGEQY
-	TRBV7-9	TRBJ1-2	13	ASSLALGANYGYT
few	TRBV6-6	TRBJ1-1	12	ASSYSDRGTEAF
once	TRBV7-2	TRBJ2-7	12	ASRPRTATYEQY
many	TRBV20-1	TRBJ1-4	11	SARTGGNEKLF
many	TRBV7-2	TRBJ2-7	12	ASSYQGGTYEQY
many	TRBV7-9	TRBJ1-5	13	ASSPIGQSGQPQH
-	TRBV2	TRBJ2-7	10	ASRGLQYEQY
many	TRBV7-2	TRBJ2-7	13	ASSPKSLSSYEQY
-	TRBV7-2	TRBJ2-5	12	ASSLGGAQGTQY
many	TRBV7-2	TRBJ2-1	11	ASSWGDVNEQF
many	TRBV19	TRBJ1-1	14	ASSITGEVVNTEAF